This paragraph reports one T cell receptor (beta chain). Its antigen is not identified. The protocol was immunoSEQ multiplex PCR, while the TCRdb copy is restricted to in-frame clones and leaves out a portion. Of about 6,000 clones in the sample, roughly 61% were seen once. This sample is drawn from a study of tissue T cells after allogeneic stem cell transplantation. About the study: Pathologist review favored tissue samples showing histologically apparent lymphocytes. General study points: Across patients, clones rarely overlapped, yet motif clusters were shared tissue-specifically.

Trimming pared 2 bases from V and 5 bases from J, leaving 9 bases between. The CDR3 length is 13 residues. Per the germline V gene, CDR1 is MDHEN and CDR2 is SYDVKM. Here the sequenced sample was duodenum tissue, taken at autopsy. The chain links TRBV28 to TRBJ1-1; possibly TRBD1 for D (5 bases). The TCR sequence derives from a woman aged 18-55 years with breast cancer. The DNA for the CDR3 is TGTGCCAGCAGTTTAGAGGGGCGGACTGAAGCTTTCTTT. The encoded protein is CASSLEGRTEAFF.